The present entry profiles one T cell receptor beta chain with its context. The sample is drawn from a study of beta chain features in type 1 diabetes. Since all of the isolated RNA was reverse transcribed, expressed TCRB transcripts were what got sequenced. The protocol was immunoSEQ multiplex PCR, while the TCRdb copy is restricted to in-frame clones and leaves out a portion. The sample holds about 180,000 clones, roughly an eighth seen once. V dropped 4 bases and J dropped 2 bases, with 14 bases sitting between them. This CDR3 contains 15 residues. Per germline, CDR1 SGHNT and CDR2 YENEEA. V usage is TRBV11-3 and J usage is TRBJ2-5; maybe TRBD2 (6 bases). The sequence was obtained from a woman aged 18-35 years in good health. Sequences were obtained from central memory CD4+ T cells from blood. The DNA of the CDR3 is TGTGCCAGCAGCTCGCTGGCGGGAAAGCAAGAGACCCAGTACTTC. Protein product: CASSSLAGKQETQYF. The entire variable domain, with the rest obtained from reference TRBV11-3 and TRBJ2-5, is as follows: EAGVVQSPRYKIIEKKQPVAFWCNPISGHNTLYWYLQNLGQGPELLIRYENEEAVDDSQLPKDRFSAERLKGVDSTLKIQPAELGDSAVYLCASSSLAGKQETQYFGPGTRLLVL.